Below, one TCR beta chain is given with its context. The data are from a study of CD8+ T cells in alopecia areata. Study background: Patients in the study were on tofacitinib for 6 to 18 months, then off it for 6 months.

Regarding treatment: oral pan-JAK inhibitor, 5-10 mg twice daily. cDNA serving as the sequencing template came from extracted, reverse transcribed RNA. This table comes from immunoSEQ multiplex PCR, and its TCRdb copy is limited to in-frame clones, with some not included. This sample has 95,000 to 150,000 clones, with about half found just once. The V end lost 5 bases, the J end lost 6 bases, and 8 bases lay between the germline ends. The CDR3 covers 12 residues. Germline V lookup: CDR1 MNHEY, CDR2 SVGAGI. The chain combines TRBV6-5 with TRBJ1-5; D is unresolved. This TCR was sampled from a human donor with alopecia areata. Sequences were derived from CD4+ T cells sorted from blood, sampled at week 4, from a patient treated with tofacitinib. DNA for the CDR3: TGTGCCAGCAGTCCGGCCGGTCAGCCCCAGCATTTT. The encoded protein is CASSPAGQPQHF.